A single sample is the source of the 25 T cell receptor beta chains below, sequenced in a study of T cell responses to AZD1222 COVID-19 vaccine. Data came from immunoSEQ multiplex PCR; TCRdb stores just in-frame clones and leaves some out. The sample holds 75,000 to 100,000 clones, 85% to 90% seen once. The input for sequencing was peripheral blood, taken on day 0 of AZD1222 vaccination. The receptor source for this set is an adult in good health.

The rearrangement joins TRBV28 to TRBJ2-5; D possibly corresponds to TRBD2 (6 bases). CDR3 length: 15 residues. Germline CDR1 and CDR2: MDHEN and SYDVKM. Trimming stripped 1 base from V and 1 base from J, with 10 bases between. Here the CDR3 DNA reads TGTGCCAGCAGTTTATTCGGAGGGCTCCAAGAGACCCAGTACTTC. This gives the protein CASSLFGGLQETQYF.

The chain combines TRBV21-1 with TRBJ1-5; TRBD1, as called in the table, went unchecked against the DNA. TRBV21-1 is labeled a pseudogene. This CDR3 contains 16 residues. CDR3 protein: CASSTPNPGANQPQHF. CDR3 DNA: TGTGCCAGCAGCACCCCAAACCCAGGGGCTAATCAGCCCCAGCATTTT.

The chain joins TRBV28 to TRBJ1-2; 7 bases fit TRBD1. Trimming removed 5 bases from V and 5 bases from J; junction bases left unmatched: 8. The CDR3 consists of 14 residues. Germline CDR1 reads MDHEN; CDR2 reads SYDVKM. This chain's CDR3 is CASSPPGGSYGYTF. The CDR3, as DNA: TGTGCCAGCAGTCCACCAGGGGGGTCTTATGGCTACACCTTC.

This chain connects TRBV7-2 to TRBJ2-5, with 8 bases identical to TRBD1. Losses at the gene ends were 4 bases for V and 4 bases for J; bases not matched to a gene: 8. This CDR3 has 15 residues. Germline V gives CDR1 SGHTA, CDR2 FQGNSA. CDR3 sequence reads: CASSSRGQGRETQYF. The CDR3 DNA follows: TGTGCCAGCAGCTCCCGAGGACAGGGACGAGAGACCCAGTACTTC.

V is TRBV9 and J is TRBJ1-5; D is ambiguous. The CDR3 covers 16 residues. Germline V CDR1 and CDR2: SGDLS, YYNGEE. Trimming cost V 4 bases and J 2 bases, with 16 bases left between them. The chain's CDR3 is CASSPNVGGGNQPQHF. CDR3 nucleotide sequence: TGTGCCAGCAGCCCAAACGTGGGTGGTGGCAATCAGCCCCAGCATTTT. Complete variable domain (other parts from reference TRBV9 and TRBJ1-5): DSGVTQTPKHLITATGQRVTLRCSPRSGDLSVYWYQQSLDQGLQFLIQYYNGEERAKGNILERFSAQQFPDLHSELNLSSLELGDSALYFCASSPNVGGGNQPQHFGDGTRLSIL.

This clone was observed a few times. V usage is TRBV4-3 and J usage is TRBJ2-3; possibly TRBD2 for D (6 bases). CDR1 is LGHNA and CDR2 is YSLEER in the germline V gene. Trimming took 0 bases from V and 1 from J, leaving 8 bases between them. CDR3 length equals 15 residues. DNA for the CDR3: TGCGCCAGCAGCCAAGAGGAGCGGGGCACAGATACGCAGTATTTT. This translates into CASSQEERGTDTQYF.

The chain combines TRBV6-5 with TRBJ2-1; 13 bases map to TRBD2. From germline, CDR1 is MNHEY and CDR2 SVGAGI. This CDR3 is built from 15 residues. V gave up 6 bases and J gave up 8 bases; unmatched junction bases: 7. The CDR3 here is CASSRTSGSVDEQFF. The CDR3 nucleotides are TGTGCCAGCAGCCGGACTAGCGGGAGTGTGGATGAGCAGTTCTTC.

J is TRBJ2-7 and V is TRBV5-1; the D gene is possibly TRBD1 (6 bases). CDR1 SGHRS and CDR2 YFSETQ come from the germline V gene. The V end was cut by 4 bases, the J end by 0 bases, with 11 bases between. The CDR3 consists of 14 residues. The CDR3 spells CASSTGQRSYEQYF. As DNA, the CDR3 is TGCGCCAGCAGCACTGGACAGCGCTCCTACGAGCAGTACTTC.

The chain has TRBV15 and TRBJ2-4; possibly TRBD1 for D (5 bases). Germline loops: CDR1 LNHNV, CDR2 YYDKDF (reference sequence). CDR3 size: 17 residues. The V gene lost 5 bases and the J gene lost 0 bases, with 17 bases spanning the gap. The DNA for the CDR3 is TGTGCCACCAGCCTCCGCGGACATTTAATAGCCAAAAACATTCAGTACTTC. Translated, it gives CATSLRGHLIAKNIQYF.

The rearrangement joins TRBV5-5 to TRBJ2-2; the match to TRBD2 covers 12 bases. This CDR3 is 16 amino acids long. V lost 3 bases, J lost 2 bases, and 2 bases stayed unmatched. CDR1 and CDR2 from the germline V gene are SGHKS and YYEKEE (reference sequence). The CDR3 DNA reads as TGTGCCAGCAGCTGGACTAGCGGGGTCAACACCGGGGAGCTGTTTTTT. Its protein product is CASSWTSGVNTGELFF.

The gene calls are TRBV21-1 and TRBJ2-7. TRBV21-1 is termed a pseudogene. This CDR3 has 14 amino acids. The CDR3 reads CASSKQDPPYEQYF. The CDR3 DNA follows: TGTGCCAGCAGCAAACAGGACCCACCCTACGAGCAGTACTTC.

The chain employs TRBV11-2 and TRBJ2-7; 7 nucleotides align to TRBD2. J lost 4 bases, V lost 4 bases, and 7 bases had no gene match. CDR1 is SGHAT and CDR2 is FQNNGV in the germline V gene. The CDR3 has 14 amino acids. CDR3 nucleotide sequence: TGTGCCAGCAGCTCCGGACTAGTGGGATACGAGCAGTACTTC. Translation gives CASSSGLVGYEQYF.

This chain uses TRBV5-4 with TRBJ1-1, with 9 bases aligning to TRBD1. CDR1 is SGHNT and CDR2 is YYREEE in the germline V gene (reference sequence). The CDR3 length is 16 residues. The J segment lost 0 bases and the V segment lost 4 bases, leaving 7 bases of the junction unmatched. The CDR3 spells CASSTGQGLMNTEAFF. Here the CDR3 DNA reads TGTGCCAGCAGCACAGGACAGGGGCTGATGAACACTGAAGCTTTCTTT.

This chain joins TRBV27 and TRBJ2-7; possibly TRBD2 for D (6 bases). CDR1 and CDR2 from the germline V gene are MNHEY and SMNVEV (reference sequence). Trimming cost V 6 bases and J 3 bases, with 6 bases left between them. The CDR3 extends over 11 amino acids. The CDR3, as DNA: TGTGCCAGCAGGGGAGGCTACGAGCAGTACTTC. It yields the protein CASRGGYEQYF.

This rearrangement joins TRBV28 to TRBJ2-1; D perhaps matches TRBD1 (6 bases). V gave up 4 bases and J gave up 4 bases, with 14 bases separating them. CDR3 length: 15 amino acids. Germline-derived CDR1 and CDR2 are MDHEN and SYDVKM. CDR3: CASSWDTGSYNEQFF. The CDR3 DNA sequence: TGTGCCAGCAGTTGGGACACAGGGTCTTACAATGAGCAGTTCTTC. Filled out from reference TRBV28 and TRBJ2-1, the complete variable domain reads DVKVTQSSRYLVKRTGEKVFLECVQDMDHENMFWYRQDPGLGLRLIYFSYDVKMKEKGDIPEGYSVSREKKERFSLILESASTNQTSMYLCASSWDTGSYNEQFFGPGTRLTVL.

The rearrangement joins TRBV19 to TRBJ1-1; 7 positions match TRBD1. CDR1 and CDR2 (germline): LNHDA, SQIVND (reference sequence). The CDR3 has 14 residues. The trim removed 4 bases at V and 1 base at J, leaving 3 bases unmatched. The CDR3 DNA is TGTGCCAGTAGTAAGCGACAGGGGAACACTGAAGCTTTCTTT. This encodes CASSKRQGNTEAFF.

The chain joins TRBV27 to TRBJ2-7; D gene unclear. Trimming shortened V by 5 bases and J by 1 base, and 15 bases separated the two germline ends. CDR1 and CDR2 (germline): MNHEY, SMNVEV (reference sequence). The CDR3 sequence is 15 residues long. The DNA for the CDR3 is TGTGCCAGCAGTCCCCACAGTATGGGGTCCTACGAGCAGTACTTC. Translated: CASSPHSMGSYEQYF.

This chain links TRBV28 with TRBJ2-5, with D perhaps given as TRBD1 or TRBD2 (5 bases each). V lost 5 bases, J lost 4 bases, and 14 bases lay in between. Germline CDR1 MDHEN, CDR2 SYDVKM. The CDR3 spans 14 residues. CDR3: CASSLGALGETQYF. The CDR3 DNA is TGTGCCAGCAGTCTCGGGGCTTTGGGAGAGACCCAGTACTTC.

The V and J genes are TRBV12-3 or TRBV12-4 and TRBJ1-2; weak D call: TRBD1 (6 bases). V lost 6 bases and J lost 6, with 14 bases in between. The CDR3 is 13 residues long. The chain's CDR3 is CASRITGLHGYTF. Here the CDR3 DNA reads TGTGCCAGCAGAATCACAGGGCTCCATGGCTACACCTTC.

This rearrangement joins TRBV11-2 to TRBJ2-1, with 8 bases fitting TRBD2. CDR3 size: 17 residues. Looked up from germline, CDR1 is SGHAT and CDR2 is FQNNGV. The junction had 4 bases not matched to a gene; V was cut back by 0 bases and J by 0 bases. CDR3 sequence: CASSLEDSGTSYNEQFF. In nucleotides, the CDR3 is TGTGCCAGCAGCTTAGAGGATAGCGGGACCTCCTACAATGAGCAGTTCTTC.

J is TRBJ2-1 and V is TRBV2; D is unclear. The V end lost 10 bases, the J end lost 0 bases, and 13 bases lay between the germline ends. The CDR3 runs to 14 residues. Germline values: CDR1 SNHLY, CDR2 FYNNEI. CDR3 bases: TGTGCCACCGGGCGGACGAGCTCCTACAATGAGCAGTTCTTC. Translating gives CATGRTSSYNEQFF.

V usage is TRBV4-3 and J usage is TRBJ2-4; TRBD2 agrees at 7 bases. The germline gives CDR1 LGHNA, CDR2 YSLEER. The trim removed 0 bases at V and 3 bases at J, leaving 8 bases unmatched. The CDR3 spans 17 residues. The CDR3 DNA reads as TGCGCCAGCAGCCAAGACCCTAACCGGGACTACAAAAACATTCAGTACTTC. It is translated as CASSQDPNRDYKNIQYF.

This chain uses TRBV28 with TRBJ2-1, with 9 bases matching TRBD2. Germline V gene sequence: CDR1 MDHEN, CDR2 SYDVKM. V gave up 7 bases and J gave up 0 bases; unmatched junction bases: 1. There are 14 residues in the CDR3. The CDR3 nucleotides are TGTGCCAGCAATAGCGGGGGCTCCTACAATGAGCAGTTCTTC. It encodes CASNSGGSYNEQFF.

The chain carries TRBV5-5 and TRBJ2-5, with 10 bases lining up with TRBD1. Per germline, CDR1 SGHKS and CDR2 YYEKEE (reference sequence). CDR3 length: 17 residues. V lost 0 bases, J lost 1 base, and 6 bases stayed unmatched. CDR3 residues: CASSLGTGGTLQETQYF. The CDR3 DNA reads as TGTGCCAGCAGCTTGGGGACAGGGGGGACCCTCCAAGAGACCCAGTACTTC.

This chain uses TRBV19 with TRBJ2-2; 9 positions match TRBD1. The germline gives CDR1 LNHDA, CDR2 SQIVND (reference sequence). The V gene end was trimmed by 6 bases and the J gene end by 7 bases; junction bases not matched to a gene: 9. The CDR3 has 15 residues. CDR3 nucleotides: TGTGCCAGTAGCCCCGGGACAGGGCCTTACGGGGAGCTGTTTTTT. Its translation is CASSPGTGPYGELFF.